This is a list of T cell receptor beta chains from one sample in a study of cytomegalovirus exposure and HLA in healthy donors. TCRdb's table, derived via immunoSEQ multiplex PCR, lists solely in-frame clones and lacks some. The specimen's table records approximately 80,000 clones. The sequenced material came from PBMCs. The origin of the receptors is a woman aged 30 to 39 in good health and CMV-seronegative. Both conserved end residues are part of each CDR3. The order of the fields is CDR3 DNA, CDR3 protein, D gene, J gene, V gene. The D gene is left open where the match is weak.

CDR3nt: TGTGCCAGCAGTTCGACAGGGTCTAACACTGAAGCTTTCTTT; CDR3aa: CASSSTGSNTEAFF; d_gene: TRBD1; j_gene: TRBJ1-1; v_gene: TRBV6-1
CDR3nt: TGTGCCAGCAGCTTAACACCCATGACTGAAGCTTTCTTT; CDR3aa: CASSLTPMTEAFF; d_gene: NA; j_gene: TRBJ1-1; v_gene: TRBV7-6
CDR3nt: TGCGCCAGCAGCTTCCAGGGGCAAGCCTATGGCTACACCTTC; CDR3aa: CASSFQGQAYGYTF; d_gene: NA; j_gene: TRBJ1-2; v_gene: TRBV5-1
CDR3nt: TGTGCCAGCAGTTTGGGCGGGGGGGCGAAGACCCAGTACTTC; CDR3aa: CASSLGGGAKTQYF; d_gene: TRBD2; j_gene: TRBJ2-5; v_gene: TRBV28
CDR3nt: TGTGCCTGGAGTGAACAGGGGGTTTTCTCTGGAAACACCATATATTTT; CDR3aa: CAWSEQGVFSGNTIYF; d_gene: TRBD1; j_gene: TRBJ1-3; v_gene: TRBV30
CDR3nt: TGCGCCAGCAGCTTGGGTCCCGGGGCCTACGAGCAGTACTTC; CDR3aa: CASSLGPGAYEQYF; d_gene: NA; j_gene: TRBJ2-7; v_gene: TRBV5-1
CDR3nt: TGTGCCAGTAGTATAGACACAGGGGGCACTGAAGCTTTCTTT; CDR3aa: CASSIDTGGTEAFF; d_gene: TRBD1; j_gene: TRBJ1-1; v_gene: TRBV19
CDR3nt: TGTGCCAGCAGTGAATGGGCAGGGTCGGGCACTGAAGCTTTCTTT; CDR3aa: CASSEWAGSGTEAFF; d_gene: NA; j_gene: TRBJ1-1; v_gene: TRBV6-1
CDR3nt: TGTGCCAGTAGTACATACCCCGGGACTAGCGGAAGGGGACCTCAAGAGACCCAGTACTTC; CDR3aa: CASSTYPGTSGRGPQETQYF; d_gene: TRBD2; j_gene: TRBJ2-5; v_gene: TRBV19
CDR3nt: TGTGCCAGCAGTAACAAAAAGAACACTGAAGCTTTCTTT; CDR3aa: CASSNKKNTEAFF; d_gene: NA; j_gene: TRBJ1-1; v_gene: TRBV6-1
CDR3nt: TGTGCCAGCAGTTACTATGACGGGACAAGATCCTACGAGCAGTACTTC; CDR3aa: CASSYYDGTRSYEQYF; d_gene: NA; j_gene: TRBJ2-7; v_gene: TRBV6-5
CDR3nt: TGTGCCATCGGTCAGGGTAATAATGAGCAGTTCTTC; CDR3aa: CAIGQGNNEQFF; d_gene: NA; j_gene: TRBJ2-1; v_gene: TRBV10-3
CDR3nt: TGTGCCAGCAGCTTGGCAGGTAAAAAAGAGCAGTTCTTC; CDR3aa: CASSLAGKKEQFF; d_gene: NA; j_gene: TRBJ2-1; v_gene: TRBV5-4
CDR3nt: TGTGCCAGCAGCTTAAGGGGGACTAGCGGGGAGACCCAGTACTTC; CDR3aa: CASSLRGTSGETQYF; d_gene: TRBD2; j_gene: TRBJ2-5; v_gene: TRBV11-2
CDR3nt: TGTGCCAGCAGCTTGGCAGGGTGGTCAGAAGGCTACACCTTC; CDR3aa: CASSLAGWSEGYTF; d_gene: NA; j_gene: TRBJ1-2; v_gene: TRBV5-4
CDR3nt: TGCGCCAGCAGCTTGACTTTGGGGCGAGTCGGCAATGAGCAGTTCTTC; CDR3aa: CASSLTLGRVGNEQFF; d_gene: NA; j_gene: TRBJ2-1; v_gene: TRBV5-1
CDR3nt: TGTGCTAGTGGTAAAACAGACAGGAGCTCCGACAATGAGCAGTTCTTC; CDR3aa: CASGKTDRSSDNEQFF; d_gene: NA; j_gene: TRBJ2-1; v_gene: TRBV12-5
CDR3nt: TGTGCCTGGAGTCGGGGGGCAGCCTACGAGCAGTACTTC; CDR3aa: CAWSRGAAYEQYF; d_gene: NA; j_gene: TRBJ2-7; v_gene: TRBV30
CDR3nt: TGTGCCAGCAGCGTATCTAGCGGGCAAGGGAATGAGCAGTTCTTC; CDR3aa: CASSVSSGQGNEQFF; d_gene: TRBD2; j_gene: TRBJ2-1; v_gene: TRBV9
CDR3nt: TGTGCCAGTAGTCATCAGGGGAACACTGAAGCTTTCTTT; CDR3aa: CASSHQGNTEAFF; d_gene: NA; j_gene: TRBJ1-1; v_gene: TRBV19
CDR3nt: TGTGCCAGCAGTTACTTGACGAAGGCCGACAGGGTGATTTTT; CDR3aa: CASSYLTKADRVIF; d_gene: TRBD1; j_gene: TRBJ1-4; v_gene: TRBV6-6
CDR3nt: TGCGCCAGCAGCGACACGGGGGTGGGCTCCTACGAGCAGTACTTC; CDR3aa: CASSDTGVGSYEQYF; d_gene: NA; j_gene: TRBJ2-7; v_gene: TRBV5-1
CDR3nt: TGTGCCTGGAGCGGGGAGTTAACCCCAAATGAGCAGTTCTTC; CDR3aa: CAWSGELTPNEQFF; d_gene: NA; j_gene: TRBJ2-1; v_gene: TRBV30
CDR3nt: TGTGCCAGCAGTTTAGTCGGGACCGGGGAGCTGTTTTTT; CDR3aa: CASSLVGTGELFF; d_gene: NA; j_gene: TRBJ2-2; v_gene: TRBV27
CDR3nt: TGCGCCAGCAGTGAGTCGACTCGGGGGGCCGAGCAGTACTTC; CDR3aa: CASSESTRGAEQYF; d_gene: NA; j_gene: TRBJ2-7; v_gene: TRBV10-1
CDR3nt: TGTGCCACGGGCGGGGATCAGCCCCAGCATTTT; CDR3aa: CATGGDQPQHF; d_gene: NA; j_gene: TRBJ1-5; v_gene: TRBV19
CDR3nt: TGTGCCAGTAGCAGGCGCACGAGTGGACAGGAGAATCAGCCCCAGCATTTT; CDR3aa: CASSRRTSGQENQPQHF; d_gene: TRBD1; j_gene: TRBJ1-5; v_gene: TRBV19
CDR3nt: TGCGCCAGCAGCTTGGAGGGAGAGCGCGACACTGAAGCTTTCTTT; CDR3aa: CASSLEGERDTEAFF; d_gene: NA; j_gene: TRBJ1-1; v_gene: TRBV5-1
CDR3nt: TGTGCCAGCAGAAGACAGGGAGGAGCTTTCTTT; CDR3aa: CASRRQGGAFF; d_gene: NA; j_gene: TRBJ1-1; v_gene: TRBV21-1
CDR3nt: TGTGCCACCAGCAGAGGAGCAGGGGGGACCTACGAGCAGTACTTC; CDR3aa: CATSRGAGGTYEQYF; d_gene: NA; j_gene: TRBJ2-7; v_gene: TRBV15
CDR3nt: TGTGCCAGCAGTTTCCCCGGGACTAGCGGGAGAGAGGCAGATACGCAGTATTTT; CDR3aa: CASSFPGTSGREADTQYF; d_gene: TRBD2; j_gene: TRBJ2-3; v_gene: TRBV28
CDR3nt: TGTGCCAGCAGTTTAGGAGCGGGGAGGAATGAGCAGTTCTTC; CDR3aa: CASSLGAGRNEQFF; d_gene: TRBD2; j_gene: TRBJ2-1; v_gene: TRBV27
CDR3nt: TGTGCCAGCAGGGCAACAACAGTGAACACTGAAGCTTTCTTT; CDR3aa: CASRATTVNTEAFF; d_gene: NA; j_gene: TRBJ1-1; v_gene: TRBV6-4
CDR3nt: TGTGCCAGCCACCTAGCGGGGGGGCGAAATGAGCAGTTCTTC; CDR3aa: CASHLAGGRNEQFF; d_gene: TRBD2; j_gene: TRBJ2-1; v_gene: TRBV5-4
CDR3nt: TGTGCCAGCAGTTACACGGGACTAGCAACACACGAGCAGTACTTC; CDR3aa: CASSYTGLATHEQYF; d_gene: TRBD2; j_gene: TRBJ2-7; v_gene: TRBV6-5
CDR3nt: TGTGCCAGCAGCCCGGGTCTGTCCTACAATGAGCAGTTCTTC; CDR3aa: CASSPGLSYNEQFF; d_gene: NA; j_gene: TRBJ2-1; v_gene: TRBV6-6
CDR3nt: TGTGCCAGCTCCCCTACAGGGAGAGCCTACGAGCAGTACTTC; CDR3aa: CASSPTGRAYEQYF; d_gene: NA; j_gene: TRBJ2-7; v_gene: TRBV18
CDR3nt: TGTGCCAGCAGCCTGACAGGGAACACTGAAGCTTTCTTT; CDR3aa: CASSLTGNTEAFF; d_gene: NA; j_gene: TRBJ1-1; v_gene: TRBV7-9
CDR3nt: TGTGCCAGCAGCCCTAGGGGCAGCGGGAGAGGCTACGAGCAGTACTTC; CDR3aa: CASSPRGSGRGYEQYF; d_gene: TRBD2; j_gene: TRBJ2-7; v_gene: TRBV7-2
CDR3nt: TGCGCCAGCAGCCTAGAACGACAGGGCATGAACACTGAAGCTTTCTTT; CDR3aa: CASSLERQGMNTEAFF; d_gene: TRBD1; j_gene: TRBJ1-1; v_gene: TRBV5-1
CDR3nt: TGTGCCAGCAGTCTCGACAGATACGAGCAGTACTTC; CDR3aa: CASSLDRYEQYF; d_gene: NA; j_gene: TRBJ2-7; v_gene: TRBV28
CDR3nt: TGTGCCAGTATCGGGAAACTGACAGGGGGTACTGAAGCTTTCTTT; CDR3aa: CASIGKLTGGTEAFF; d_gene: TRBD1; j_gene: TRBJ1-1; v_gene: TRBV19
CDR3nt: TGTGCCAGCAGAGCACAGGGGGCTAATTCACCCCTCCACTTT; CDR3aa: CASRAQGANSPLHF; d_gene: TRBD1; j_gene: TRBJ1-6; v_gene: TRBV6-1
CDR3nt: TGCGCCAGCAGCCGACAGATCTATAATTCACCCCTCCACTTT; CDR3aa: CASSRQIYNSPLHF; d_gene: NA; j_gene: TRBJ1-6; v_gene: TRBV4-1
CDR3nt: TGTGCCAGCACTCAAACGACAGGGAGACTTCTGGTAGAAGGCTACACCTTC; CDR3aa: CASTQTTGRLLVEGYTF; d_gene: TRBD1; j_gene: TRBJ1-2; v_gene: TRBV2
CDR3nt: TGTGCCAGCAGCTCCGACAGGGGCCCGGCGACTGAAGCTTTCTTT; CDR3aa: CASSSDRGPATEAFF; d_gene: TRBD1; j_gene: TRBJ1-1; v_gene: TRBV7-8
CDR3nt: TGTGCCAGCAGTGAACGGGGTGCCAATCAGCCCCAGCATTTT; CDR3aa: CASSERGANQPQHF; d_gene: NA; j_gene: TRBJ1-5; v_gene: TRBV2
CDR3nt: TGTGCCAGCAGCAGAACAGGGCAAGAGACCCAGTACTTC; CDR3aa: CASSRTGQETQYF; d_gene: NA; j_gene: TRBJ2-5; v_gene: TRBV6-5
CDR3nt: TGTGCCTCCTCCGGGACAGGGGTATATGGGGCCAACGTCCTGACTTTC; CDR3aa: CASSGTGVYGANVLTF; d_gene: TRBD1; j_gene: TRBJ2-6; v_gene: TRBV2